This T cell receptor (beta chain) comes out of a study of shared clonotypes between healthy human individuals. Study as a whole: CD4 naive and CD4 memory each took three plates per donor, while CD8 naive took two and CD8 memory one. General observations from the study: Inspection by rarefaction showed sorted-subset sequencing to be incomplete despite large depth.

The length of the CDR3 is 15 residues. Germline CDR1 is SGDLS and CDR2 is YYNGEE. Trimming shortened V by 0 bases and J by 0 bases, and 8 bases separated the two germline ends. This clone appeared a single time. The antigen is not known. Each subset's genomic DNA was split evenly across several immunoSEQ plates. Libraries were prepared by immunoSEQ multiplex PCR; TCRdb keeps only in-frame clonotypes and omits some of them. The sample includes 2 million to 3 million clones, 93% of them seen just once. The source of this sequence is a man aged 18 to 29 in good health. Some clones in this sample may be carry-over from other donors' samples. The sample was naive CD4+ T cells from PBMCs. The subset is: CD45RA+ positively selected. The chain carries TRBV9 and TRBJ2-3, with D uncertain. The CDR3 protein is CASSVGNPSTDTQYF. The CDR3 region has the DNA TGTGCCAGCAGCGTAGGTAACCCTAGCACAGATACGCAGTATTTT. The full variable domain, rest sourced from reference TRBV9 and TRBJ2-3, is DSGVTQTPKHLITATGQRVTLRCSPRSGDLSVYWYQQSLDQGLQFLIQYYNGEERAKGNILERFSAQQFPDLHSELNLSSLELGDSALYFCASSVGNPSTDTQYFGPGTRLTVL.